The clone carrying this TCR beta chain showed up just once. Using immunoSEQ multiplex PCR, the repertoire was profiled, and TCRdb retains in-frame clones only, with some absent. The table shows 450,000 to 550,000 clones, with 80% to 90% occurring only once. This sample was included in a study of Ad26.COV2.S vaccination and SARS-CoV-2 variants. Treatment reported: some 20 received Ad26.COV2.S at low or high dose, single or two shots; about 5 received placebo; per-sample allocation not given. Material that was analyzed had been drawn on day 63 after the first vaccine or placebo injection. Trimming left V 3 bases short and J 0 bases short, with 9 bases between. From germline, CDR1 is DFQATT and CDR2 SNEGSKA (reference sequence). CDR3 length equals 13 residues.

Sample: peripheral blood, taken in a trial of Ad26.COV2.S vaccine versus placebo. V and J are TRBV20-1 and TRBJ2-7, with D uncertain. This TCR came from a person between 18 and 59 years old who received the Ad26.COV2.S COVID-19 vaccine or a placebo. The CDR3 reads CSASTGRSYEQYF. The CDR3 DNA reads TGCAGTGCTAGTACGGGCCGCTCCTACGAGCAGTACTTC.